This entry lists 31 T cell receptor beta chains sequenced from one sample in a study of blood T cell repertoires in COVID-19. Clones were sequenced by immunoSEQ multiplex PCR, and TCRdb holds only the in-frame ones, with some missing. The table shows over 350,000 clones, with about 88% occurring only once. Sample: PBMCs or T cells enriched from blood (not recorded which). These receptors all come from a woman aged 18-35 years who had recovered from COVID-19.

There are a few counts of this clone. The V and J genes are TRBV20-1 and TRBJ2-5, with TRBD1 matching over 7 bases. Germline CDR1 reads DFQATT; CDR2 reads SNEGSKA (reference sequence). The V gene end was trimmed by 3 bases and the J gene end by 2 bases; junction bases not matched to a gene: 6. This CDR3 has 14 amino acids. CDR3 protein: CSASLTGAQETQYF. CDR3 nucleotide sequence: TGCAGTGCTAGTCTCACAGGGGCTCAAGAGACCCAGTACTTC.

This clone showed up just once. The chain has TRBV4-1 and TRBJ2-2, with no clear D. The CDR3 sequence is 13 residues long. Germline loops: CDR1 MGHRA, CDR2 YSYEKL. The V and J ends lost 3 bases and 8 bases respectively, with 10 bases between them. The CDR3 protein is CASSHPPRGELFF. The DNA of the CDR3 is TGCGCCAGCAGCCATCCTCCTCGGGGGGAGCTGTTTTTT.

The J gene is TRBJ1-2, the V gene TRBV28; D is perhaps TRBD1 (5 bases). Between the trimmed V and J ends, which lost 1 base and 8 bases, there was a span of 8 bases. There are 12 residues in the CDR3. Germline CDR1 is MDHEN and CDR2 is SYDVKM. Here the CDR3 reads CASSLYGGGYTF. The CDR3 DNA sequence: TGTGCCAGCAGTTTATACGGGGGGGGCTACACCTTC.

The J gene is TRBJ1-4, the V gene TRBV6-5; unclear D gene. Germline assignment: CDR1 MNHEY and CDR2 SVGAGI. V was shortened by 4 bases and J by 7 bases, with 10 bases between the two germline ends. The CDR3 runs 13 residues. CDR3 coding DNA: TGTGCCAGCAGTTCCCAGGCCGCTGAAAAACTGTTTTTT. This translates into CASSSQAAEKLFF.

This sequence joins TRBV2 and TRBJ1-1, with TRBD1 matching over 7 bases. CDR3 length: 16 residues. Looked up from germline, CDR1 is SNHLY and CDR2 is FYNNEI. The V gene end was trimmed by 6 bases and the J gene end by 0 bases; junction bases not matched to a gene: 10. For the CDR3, the DNA is TGTGCCAGCAGCCTGGAAGACACAGGGGTGAACACTGAAGCTTTCTTT. It codes for CASSLEDTGVNTEAFF.

As regards this clone: Other DNA sequences of this sample code for an identical CDR3. The CDR3 bases are TGCGCCAGCAGCCAAGTAGGACTAGCGACAGATACGCAGTATTTT. It yields the protein CASSQVGLATDTQYF. The chain carries TRBV4-1 and TRBJ2-3, with 9 bases lining up with TRBD2. V was clipped by 1 base and J by 3 bases; unmatched bases: 2. Germline V lookup: CDR1 MGHRA, CDR2 YSYEKL. The CDR3 totals 15 residues.

The chain links TRBV12-5 to TRBJ1-2; D not certain. Germline assignment: CDR1 LGHNT and CDR2 FRNRAP. The V gene lost 2 bases and the J gene lost 7 bases, with 11 bases spanning the gap. This CDR3 is 13 amino acids long. The CDR3 here is CASGLRDMGGYTF. CDR3 nucleotide sequence: TGTGCTAGTGGTTTGCGCGACATGGGTGGCTACACCTTC.

The chain is built from TRBV9 and TRBJ2-1; 8 bases agree with TRBD2. Germline V gene data show CDR1 as SGDLS and CDR2 as YYNGEE. The CDR3 has 15 residues. V shed 4 bases, J shed 4 bases, and the junction held 7 bases outside the gene matches. The DNA of the CDR3 is TGTGCCAGCAGCTCTCGGGGGGGCTTATACAATGAGCAGTTCTTC. This sequence encodes CASSSRGGLYNEQFF.

The gene calls are TRBV25-1 and TRBJ2-7; 9 positions match TRBD1. CDR3 length: 15 amino acids. Germline V gene lookup returns CDR1 MGHDK and CDR2 SYGVNS. The junction had 3 bases not matched to a gene; V was cut back by 0 bases and J by 3 bases. The chain's CDR3 is CASSEYGTGNYEQYF. In DNA, the CDR3 is TGTGCCAGCAGTGAATATGGGACAGGGAACTACGAGCAGTACTTC.

This chain connects TRBV15 to TRBJ1-3; tentatively, D is TRBD1 (6 bases). Per germline, CDR1 LNHNV and CDR2 YYDKDF (reference sequence). The CDR3 loop spans 13 amino acids. The V gene lost 6 bases and the J gene lost 11 bases, with 17 bases spanning the gap. Here the CDR3 DNA reads TGTGCCACCAGGACAGGCTCTCTAGAGGCCATATATTTT. Amino acids: CATRTGSLEAIYF.

The V and J genes are TRBV12-3 or TRBV12-4 and TRBJ1-4; D ambiguous. CDR3 size: 13 residues. V dropped 8 bases and J dropped 4 bases, with 11 bases sitting between them. CDR3 region: CASAPGYNEKLFF. CDR3 coding DNA: TGTGCCAGCGCCCCGGGTTATAATGAAAAACTGTTTTTT.

The rearrangement links TRBV6-6 to TRBJ1-5; TRBD1 matches at 10 bases. V dropped 6 bases and J dropped 7; count of bases not matched to a gene: 9. This CDR3 has 15 amino acids. The V gene's germline CDR1 is MNHNY and CDR2 SVGAGI (reference sequence). The CDR3 loop reads CASSSTGGAYQPQHF. CDR3 coding DNA: TGTGCCAGCAGCTCGACAGGGGGCGCTTACCAGCCCCAGCATTTT.

With regard to this clone: This CDR3 is also generated by other DNA sequences in the sample. The rearrangement links TRBV9 to TRBJ1-1, with D perhaps matching TRBD1 (5 bases). Germline V gives CDR1 SGDLS, CDR2 YYNGEE. V was pared by 0 bases and J by 0 bases, with 9 bases between. The CDR3 is made up of 15 amino acids. The CDR3 protein is CASSVGGGLNTEAFF. Written as DNA, the CDR3 is TGTGCCAGCAGCGTAGGGGGCGGTCTGAACACTGAAGCTTTCTTT.

V is TRBV28 and J is TRBJ1-2, with D possibly being TRBD1 (5 bases). Germline CDR1 and CDR2: MDHEN and SYDVKM. The germline V and J ends were trimmed by 7 bases and 5 bases, with 14 bases remaining between them. The CDR3 covers 13 residues. The CDR3 here is CASNERGDYGYTF. The DNA of the CDR3 is TGTGCCAGCAACGAGCGGGGGGATTATGGCTACACCTTC.

The gene calls are TRBV28 and TRBJ2-7; 12 bases line up with TRBD1. This CDR3 has 19 residues. V trimming: 3 bases; J trimming: 2 bases; junction bases outside the gene matches: 14. CDR1 is MDHEN and CDR2 is SYDVKM in the germline V gene. The CDR3 DNA reads as TGTGCCAGCAGTTTCCCCGGGACAGGGGGCTCCGAAACTCCCTACGAGCAGTACTTC. Residues: CASSFPGTGGSETPYEQYF.

V usage is TRBV5-5 and J usage is TRBJ1-4; no definite D call. The V gene lost 2 bases and the J gene lost 4 bases, with 9 bases spanning the gap. Germline CDR1 reads SGHKS; CDR2 reads YYEKEE (reference sequence). The length of the CDR3 is 14 residues. CDR3 sequence (DNA): TGTGCCAGCAGCTTCGGAGGGCTTAATGAAAAACTGTTTTTT. Encoded protein: CASSFGGLNEKLFF.

The chain combines TRBV5-6 with TRBJ1-3, with a possible D match to TRBD1 (5 bases). CDR3 length: 14 residues. Trimming removed 7 bases at V and 0 bases at J, with 11 bases between. CDR1 and CDR2 (germline): SGHDT, YYEEEE. CDR3 in DNA: TGTGCCAGCTGGCAGGGTAGCTCTGGAAACACCATATATTTT. It yields the protein CASWQGSSGNTIYF.

The chain employs TRBV10-2 and TRBJ1-3, with 7 nucleotides matching TRBD1. This CDR3 has 13 amino acids. In germline, CDR1 is WSHSY, CDR2 SAAADI. The junction had 3 bases not matched to a gene; V was cut back by 6 bases and J by 4 bases. This CDR3 is CASRTGPGNTIYF. In DNA, the CDR3 is TGCGCCAGCAGGACAGGGCCCGGAAACACCATATATTTT.

This chain connects TRBV7-9 to TRBJ1-2, with D possibly being TRBD1 (5 bases). CDR1 SEHNR and CDR2 FQNEAQ come from the germline V gene (reference sequence). This CDR3 has 16 residues. The ends were cut back, 5 bases at V and 6 bases at J, with 22 bases in the middle. CDR3 nucleotide sequence: TGTGCCAGCAGCGCGTTGGACGGCCCTTGGGGGGATGGCTACACCTTC. This gives the protein CASSALDGPWGDGYTF. The variable domain in full, with the rest retrieved from reference TRBV7-9 and TRBJ1-2, is DTGVSQNPRHKITKRGQNVTFRCDPISEHNRLYWYRQTLGQGPEFLTYFQNEAQLEKSRLLSDRFSAERPKGSFSTLEIQRTEQGDSAMYLCASSALDGPWGDGYTFGSGTRLTVV.

This clone has a handful of counts. This chain links TRBV29-1 with TRBJ1-1, with unresolved D. Germline CDR1 is SQVTM and CDR2 is ANQGSEA. V lost 5 bases and J lost 8, with 6 bases in between. The CDR3 has 9 amino acids. This chain's CDR3 is CSVSGEAFF. The CDR3 DNA is TGCAGCGTTTCCGGGGAAGCTTTCTTT.

CDR3 residues: CAWSVTESGYEQYF. CDR3 coding DNA: TGTGCCTGGAGTGTAACCGAATCGGGCTACGAGCAGTACTTC. The chain links TRBV30 to TRBJ2-7; no clear D. Trimming removed 0 bases from V and 3 bases from J, with 12 bases in between. Germline CDR1 reads GTSNPN; CDR2 reads SVGIG (reference sequence). The CDR3 runs 14 residues.

The gene calls are TRBV7-3 and TRBJ1-1, with D tentatively TRBD1 (5 bases). Trimming took off 5 bases at V and 1 base at J, with 17 bases between the two ends. From germline, CDR1 is SGHTA and CDR2 FQGTGA. CDR3 length: 16 amino acids. The CDR3 sequence is CASSENRDYRNTEAFF. The CDR3 coding sequence is TGTGCCAGCAGCGAGAATCGGGACTATCGGAACACTGAAGCTTTCTTT.

V is TRBV12-3 or TRBV12-4 and J is TRBJ1-2; 10 bases line up with TRBD1. V lost 10 bases and J lost 8; bases outside the gene matches: 7. The CDR3 loop spans 12 amino acids. CDR3 nucleotides: TGTGCCACCGCCGGACAGGGGGAGGGCTACACCTTC. As protein: CATAGQGEGYTF.

CDR3: CASSARDRGGQETQYF. In DNA form, the CDR3 reads TGTGCCAGCAGCGCTCGGGACAGGGGGGGACAAGAGACCCAGTACTTC. V is TRBV9 and J is TRBJ2-5, with 11 bases aligning to TRBD1. Germline values: CDR1 SGDLS, CDR2 YYNGEE. The CDR3 consists of 16 residues. Unmatched junction bases numbered 6, after V lost 3 bases and J lost 2 bases.

On this clone itself: Compared with germline, one end of the junction differs, possibly owing to a read error. The rearrangement joins TRBV19 to TRBJ2-1; TRBD2 might be the D (5 bases). The CDR3 extends over 12 amino acids. The germline gives CDR1 LNHDA, CDR2 SQIVND (reference sequence). The CDR3 protein is CASSIAGPGLVF. The DNA for the CDR3 is TGTGCCAGTAGTATCGCAGGTCCGGGGTTAGTCTTC.

The chain uses TRBV7-2 and TRBJ2-7; 8 bases line up with TRBD1. Germline V gives CDR1 SGHTA, CDR2 FQGNSA. The CDR3 extends over 15 amino acids. Trimming cost V 2 bases and J 2 bases; bases outside gene matches: 5. Written as DNA, the CDR3 is TGTGCCAGCAGCTTAAGGGACAGGTCACCCTACGAGCAGTACTTC. It specifies CASSLRDRSPYEQYF.

V and J are TRBV10-3 and TRBJ1-1, with a tentative D call TRBD1 (6 bases). Germline CDR1 and CDR2: ENHRY and SYGVKD. This CDR3 comprises 15 residues. V dropped 10 bases and J dropped 0 bases, with 18 bases sitting between them. CDR3 sequence: CARGRGAPMNTEAFF. The CDR3 nucleotides are TGTGCCAGGGGGAGGGGGGCACCCATGAACACTGAAGCTTTCTTT.

The count of this clone is one. This chain uses TRBV3-1 (or the pseudogene TRBV3-2) with TRBJ2-1; D is perhaps TRBD2 (7 bases). Trimming stripped 4 bases from V and 0 bases from J, with 13 bases between. This CDR3 has 16 amino acids. Germline V gives CDR1 LGHDT, CDR2 YNNKEL (reference sequence). CDR3 protein: CASSPGGGASYNEQFF. For the CDR3, the DNA is TGTGCCAGCAGCCCGGGTGGGGGGGCCTCCTACAATGAGCAGTTCTTC.

This chain uses TRBV9 with TRBJ2-7; 8 positions match TRBD1. V gave up 0 bases and J gave up 5 bases; unmatched junction bases: 1. The CDR3 is 13 residues long. Per germline, CDR1 SGDLS and CDR2 YYNGEE. The CDR3 spells CASSVAGGHEQYF. For the CDR3, the DNA is TGTGCCAGCAGCGTAGCAGGGGGCCACGAGCAGTACTTC.

The CDR3 nucleotides are TGCGCCAGCAGCCCCCCTCGGGGGAATGCTGAAGATACGCAGTATTTT. Its translation is CASSPPRGNAEDTQYF. The V call is TRBV5-1, the J call TRBJ2-3, with TRBD2 as a possible D gene (6 bases). V gave up 4 bases and J gave up 5 bases, with 20 bases separating them. The CDR3 loop spans 16 amino acids. The germline V gene has CDR1 SGHRS and CDR2 YFSETQ.

The J gene is TRBJ1-3, the V gene TRBV4-2; D is unclear. V lost 3 bases, J lost 0 bases, and 15 bases lay in between. Per germline, CDR1 LGHNA and CDR2 YNFKEQ. The CDR3 has 17 amino acids. The chain's CDR3 is CASSQAETEFSGNTIYF. DNA for the CDR3: TGTGCCAGCAGCCAGGCCGAAACAGAGTTCTCTGGAAACACCATATATTTT.